The 28 T cell receptor beta chains presented below share a single source sample, sequenced in a study of blood T cell repertoires in COVID-19. Sequenced by immunoSEQ multiplex PCR; TCRdb stores in-frame clones only, minus some. The table lists some 400,000 clones, around 87% of them singletons. Sequencing was carried out using peripheral blood. Receptors originate from a woman in her sixties or seventies with COVID-19, enrolled during active disease.

The chain combines TRBV6-1 with TRBJ2-1; TRBD2 is a possible D gene (5 bases). CDR1 and CDR2 (germline): MNHNS, SASEGT. This CDR3 is 12 amino acids long. Trimming left V 2 bases short and J 10 bases short, with 9 bases between. CDR3 loop: CASSEPREEQFF. For the CDR3, the DNA is TGTGCCAGCAGTGAACCCCGGGAAGAGCAGTTCTTC.

This clone was detected once. The V call is TRBV5-1, the J call TRBJ1-6; D may be TRBD1 (5 bases). Trimming took 3 bases from V and 8 from J, leaving 12 bases between them. CDR3 length: 14 residues. The V gene's germline CDR1 is SGHRS and CDR2 YFSETQ. The CDR3 loop is CASSYKGPDSPLHF. Written as DNA, the CDR3 is TGCGCCAGCAGCTATAAGGGGCCAGATTCACCCCTCCACTTT.

V is TRBV19 and J is TRBJ1-1, with D uncertain. The germline V gene has CDR1 LNHDA and CDR2 SQIVND (reference sequence). Trimming removed 6 bases at V and 4 bases at J, with 15 bases between. The CDR3 is 14 residues long. The CDR3 here is CASRRGGSSTEAFF. The CDR3 nucleotides read TGTGCCAGTAGACGGGGAGGGTCGAGCACTGAAGCTTTCTTT.

The CDR3 loop is CASSLDTSIYEQYF. The CDR3 DNA sequence: TGCGCCAGCAGCTTGGATACTAGCATCTACGAGCAGTACTTC. The gene calls are TRBV5-1 and TRBJ2-7, with D perhaps matching TRBD2 (6 bases). The CDR3 runs 14 residues. V gave up 0 bases and J gave up 3 bases, with 10 bases separating them. Germline CDR1 SGHRS, CDR2 YFSETQ.

The V call is TRBV29-1, the J call TRBJ1-3, with D uncertain. The germline CDR1 and CDR2 sequences are SQVTM and ANQGSEA. The length of the CDR3 is 14 residues. V was trimmed by 5 bases and J by 0 bases, leaving 11 bases between them. This CDR3 reads CSVSFAGSGNTIYF. The CDR3 DNA reads TGCAGCGTTTCCTTTGCCGGCTCTGGAAACACCATATATTTT.

V is TRBV18 and J is TRBJ2-2, with 14 bases fitting TRBD2. The germline CDR1 and CDR2 sequences are KGHSH and LQKENI. V trimming: 3 bases; J trimming: 6 bases; junction bases outside the gene matches: 15. This CDR3 has 20 amino acids. CDR3 in DNA: TGTGCCAGCTCACCCAACCTCGGGACTAGCGGGGGTACACGGTCCGGGGAGCTGTTTTTT. Translated, it gives CASSPNLGTSGGTRSGELFF.

V and J are TRBV30 and TRBJ2-6; no firm D call. The CDR3 has 13 amino acids. The germline V gene encodes CDR1 GTSNPN and CDR2 SVGIG (reference sequence). The V and J ends lost 7 bases and 0 bases respectively, with 7 bases between them. The CDR3 nucleotides read TGTGCCTTAGAGAGCTCTGGGGCCAACGTCCTGACTTTC. Its protein is CALESSGANVLTF.

The V call is TRBV7-8, the J call TRBJ1-4, with no clear D. Trimming shortened V by 6 bases and J by 9 bases, and 20 bases separated the two germline ends. The CDR3 is 15 residues long. Germline assignment: CDR1 SGHVS and CDR2 FQNEAQ. The CDR3 loop is CASSLLAYEAQKLFF. CDR3 DNA: TGTGCCAGCAGTCTCCTGGCATATGAGGCTCAAAAACTGTTTTTT.

V gene TRBV28 combines with J gene TRBJ2-1, with 7 bases fitting TRBD1. Germline CDR1 and CDR2: MDHEN and SYDVKM. V was pared by 5 bases and J by 11 bases, with 6 bases of the junction left unmatched. The CDR3 spans 12 residues. CDR3 residues: CASSRGHGKQFF. For the CDR3, the DNA is TGTGCCAGCAGTAGGGGGCACGGGAAGCAGTTCTTC.

The chain joins TRBV10-3 to TRBJ2-7, with D possibly matching TRBD2 (6 bases). The CDR3 runs 17 residues. The germline CDR1 and CDR2 sequences are ENHRY and SYGVKD. The V end was cut by 3 bases, the J end by 0 bases, with 18 bases between. CDR3 residues: CAISDKARGRTSYEQYF. CDR3 DNA: TGTGCCATCAGTGATAAAGCGCGGGGCAGAACCTCCTACGAGCAGTACTTC.

The V call is TRBV7-3, the J call TRBJ2-4, with a tentative D call TRBD1 (7 bases). CDR1 is SGHTA and CDR2 is FQGTGA in the germline V gene. The ends were cut back, 5 bases at V and 5 bases at J, with 19 bases in the middle. The CDR3 contains 16 residues. The CDR3 loop is CASSQNSGGGQNIQYF. In DNA form, the CDR3 reads TGTGCCAGCAGCCAAAACTCAGGGGGAGGTCAAAACATTCAGTACTTC.

The rearrangement uses TRBV30 and TRBJ1-4; D ambiguous. Between the trimmed V and J ends, which lost 2 bases and 3 bases, there was a span of 7 bases. The germline V gene encodes CDR1 GTSNPN and CDR2 SVGIG (reference sequence). The CDR3 is 13 amino acids. CDR3 sequence (DNA): TGTGCCTGGAGTTCCGTATCTAATGAAAAACTGTTTTTT. Its translation: CAWSSVSNEKLFF.

The rearrangement joins TRBV28 to TRBJ1-2; 9 bases agree with TRBD1. Germline V gives CDR1 MDHEN, CDR2 SYDVKM. V lost 6 bases and J lost 7; bases outside the gene matches: 15. The CDR3 is 16 amino acids. CDR3 DNA sequence: TGTGCCAGCAGGACCTCCGGGACAGGGACTACAAGTGGCTACACCTTC. It yields the protein CASRTSGTGTTSGYTF.

The chain couples TRBV6-5 to TRBJ1-2, with D hard to call. Germline CDR1 and CDR2: MNHEY and SVGAGI. V was clipped by 0 bases and J by 1 base, with 9 bases between them. The CDR3 loop spans 15 amino acids. The CDR3 sequence: CASSYSRRDNYGYTF. Written as DNA, the CDR3 is TGTGCCAGCAGTTACTCGCGGCGAGATAACTATGGCTACACCTTC.

This chain uses TRBV6-5 with TRBJ2-5; 9 bases line up with TRBD2. Looked up from germline, CDR1 is MNHEY and CDR2 is SVGAGI. The CDR3 extends over 14 amino acids. V trimming: 6 bases; J trimming: 5 bases; junction bases outside the gene matches: 7. As DNA, the CDR3 is TGTGCCAGCAGACCGGGACTAGCAGGCGAGACCCAGTACTTC. It translates to CASRPGLAGETQYF.

This chain links TRBV5-1 with TRBJ1-1, with 9 positions matching TRBD1. J lost 8 bases, V lost 2 bases, and 4 bases had no gene match. The CDR3 covers 13 residues. Germline-derived CDR1 and CDR2 are SGHRS and YFSETQ. CDR3 DNA sequence: TGCGCCAGCAGCTTATATACAGGGGGCGAAGCTTTCTTT. Amino acid sequence: CASSLYTGGEAFF.

The chain combines TRBV5-6 with TRBJ2-7; 7 bases fit TRBD1. CDR1 and CDR2 from the germline V gene are SGHDT and YYEEEE. V shed 4 bases and J 3 bases; nucleotides not matched to a gene: 10. This CDR3 region has 15 residues. The CDR3 sequence: CASSRKGANRYEQYF. In DNA, the CDR3 is TGTGCCAGCAGCCGTAAGGGGGCGAATCGCTACGAGCAGTACTTC.

The genes are TRBV4-2 and TRBJ2-7; D is uncertain. V lost 1 base to trimming and J lost 6 bases, with 7 bases between them. This CDR3 region has 12 residues. The germline gives CDR1 LGHNA, CDR2 YNFKEQ. The CDR3 bases are TGTGCCAGCAGCCAAGGAGGCTTCGAGCAGTACTTC. Protein: CASSQGGFEQYF.

This clone was counted between two and nine times. The chain links TRBV5-5 to TRBJ2-7, with D unresolved. The germline CDR1 and CDR2 sequences are SGHKS and YYEKEE (reference sequence). Trimming removed 2 bases at V and 2 bases at J, with 2 bases between. The CDR3 extends over 11 amino acids. CDR3 in DNA: TGTGCCAGCAGCTTCACCTACGAGCAGTACTTC. It is translated as CASSFTYEQYF.

The V gene is TRBV2, the J gene TRBJ2-3, with 7 bases lining up with TRBD1. V was clipped by 6 bases and J by 2 bases; unmatched bases: 5. Germline CDR1 is SNHLY and CDR2 is FYNNEI. The CDR3 extends over 14 amino acids. Written as DNA, the CDR3 is TGTGCCAGCAGATACAGGGGCCCCACAGATACGCAGTATTTT. Translated: CASRYRGPTDTQYF.

The CDR3: CASSPGTSGDFTDTQYF. The CDR3 coding sequence is TGCGCCAGCAGCCCAGGGACTAGCGGGGACTTCACAGATACGCAGTATTTT. The chain combines TRBV5-1 with TRBJ2-3; 13 bases are a match to TRBD2. The germline V gene encodes CDR1 SGHRS and CDR2 YFSETQ. V lost 4 bases, J lost 2 bases, and 7 bases stayed unmatched. The CDR3 runs 17 residues. Supplemented by reference TRBV5-1 and TRBJ2-3, the full variable domain reads KAGVTQTPRYLIKTRGQQVTLSCSPISGHRSVSWYQQTPGQGLQFLFEYFSETQRNKGNFPGRFSGRQFSNSRSEMNVSTLELGDSALYLCASSPGTSGDFTDTQYFGPGTRLTVL.

Only a few counts were recorded for this clone. This sequence joins TRBV18 and TRBJ1-6; D unresolved. Per germline, CDR1 KGHSH and CDR2 LQKENI. The CDR3 contains 15 residues. The V end lost 2 bases, the J end lost 5 bases, and 10 bases lay between the germline ends. The CDR3 DNA follows: TGTGCCAGCTCACCATATAAGGCGGATAATTCACCCCTCCACTTT. This codes for CASSPYKADNSPLHF.

The rearrangement uses TRBV10-3 and TRBJ1-1, with a weak D call TRBD1 (6 bases). Germline V CDR1 and CDR2: ENHRY, SYGVKD. The CDR3 contains 12 residues. V shed 0 bases and J shed 10 bases, with 9 bases lying between them. CDR3 sequence reads: CAISESGAGAFF. In nucleotides, the CDR3 is TGTGCCATCAGTGAGTCGGGGGCCGGAGCTTTCTTT.

CDR3 nucleotides: TGTGCCAGCAGCTTAGACCAATCAGGGTTCGGCGGCTACACCTTC. It is translated as CASSLDQSGFGGYTF. The gene calls are TRBV7-2 and TRBJ1-2; maybe TRBD1 (5 bases). Germline V lookup: CDR1 SGHTA, CDR2 FQGNSA. The CDR3 has 15 residues. V was pared by 1 base and J by 8 bases, with 17 bases between.

The chain has TRBV6-5 and TRBJ1-5; D perhaps matches TRBD1 (5 bases). V lost 2 bases and J 8 bases, leaving 10 bases between the germline ends. Germline CDR1 and CDR2: MNHEY and SVGAGI. This CDR3 has 13 residues. DNA for the CDR3: TGTGCCAGCAGTTACGGGGGGTACGAGCCCCAGCATTTT. It translates to CASSYGGYEPQHF.

The CDR3 spells CASSPWGRGRGYGYTF. The CDR3 DNA reads TGTGCCAGCAGCCCTTGGGGGCGGGGGCGCGGCTATGGCTACACCTTC. The gene calls are TRBV5-4 and TRBJ1-2; tentative D call: TRBD1 (6 bases). Germline lookup yields CDR1 SGHNT and CDR2 YYREEE (reference sequence). The CDR3 length is 16 residues. Trimming removed 4 bases at V and 4 bases at J, with 20 bases between.

This clone has just one count. The CDR3 loop reads CASSPPEGVAETQYF. The CDR3 DNA sequence: TGTGCCAGCTCACCACCGGAAGGGGTGGCAGAGACCCAGTACTTC. The J gene is TRBJ2-5, the V gene TRBV18; TRBD1 is a possible D gene (5 bases). The CDR3 is 15 amino acids. V lost 0 bases and J lost 4, with 12 bases in between. CDR1 and CDR2 from the germline V gene are KGHSH and LQKENI. Looking up the rest from reference TRBV18 and TRBJ2-5 gives the full variable domain: NAGVMQNPRHLVRRRGQEARLRCSPMKGHSHVYWYRQLPEEGLKFMVYLQKENIIDESGMPKERFSAEFPKEGPSILRIQQVVRGDSAAYFCASSPPEGVAETQYFGPGTRLLVL.

V gene TRBV6-5 combines with J gene TRBJ2-3; 7 bases align to TRBD2. V shed 6 bases and J 3 bases; nucleotides not matched to a gene: 6. This CDR3 contains 14 residues. The V gene's germline CDR1 is MNHEY and CDR2 SVGAGI. In nucleotides, the CDR3 is TGTGCCAGCAGGCCTAGCGGAGGGACAGATACGCAGTATTTT. Encoded protein: CASRPSGGTDTQYF.